This T cell receptor beta chain was identified in a study of T cells in narcolepsy. Concerning this clone itself: Its target is not known.

Sequencing used immunoSEQ multiplex PCR; TCRdb keeps in-frame clones, though not all of them. The table records some 30,000 clones, 80% to 90% of them present only once. The study's findings and limits: Reportedly, autoreactive clonotypes were serially detected in patients' blood but not controls'. In some patient and control memory CD4+ samples, autoreactive clones were absent.

The clonotype originates from a human donor in good health. Material: memory (CD45RA-) CD4+ T cells from blood.

Written as DNA, the CDR3 is TGTGCTAGTGGTTTGTCAACAGGGATAGGACCGGGAAACACTGAAGCTTTCTTT. It is translated as CASGLSTGIGPGNTEAFF. The V call is TRBV12-5, the J call TRBJ1-1, with D possibly TRBD1 on 6 matching bases. The CDR3 covers 18 residues. V was shortened by 2 bases and J by 2 bases, with 21 bases between the two germline ends. Germline CDR1 LGHNT, CDR2 FRNRAP.